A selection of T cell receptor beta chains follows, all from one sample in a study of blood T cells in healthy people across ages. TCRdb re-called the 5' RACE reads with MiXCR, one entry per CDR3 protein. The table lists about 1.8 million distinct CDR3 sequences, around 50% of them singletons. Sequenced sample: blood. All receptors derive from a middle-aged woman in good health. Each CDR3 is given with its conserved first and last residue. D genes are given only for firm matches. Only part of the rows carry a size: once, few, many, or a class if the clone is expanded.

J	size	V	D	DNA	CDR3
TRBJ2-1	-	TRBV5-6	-	TGTGCCTGCAGCCCAGGGATCCCGACCTACAATGAGCAGTTCTTC	CACSPGIPTYNEQFF
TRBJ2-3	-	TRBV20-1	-	TGCAGTGCAACGCAGACAGGTAGCACAGATACGCAGTATTTT	CSATQTGSTDTQYF
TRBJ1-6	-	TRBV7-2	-	TGTGCCAGCAGAACACGCAACAGCGCGTATAATTCACCCCTCCACTTT	CASRTRNSAYNSPLHF
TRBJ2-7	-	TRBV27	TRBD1	TGTGCCAGCAAGGGCACAGGGGTTCCCTACGAGCAGTACTTC	CASKGTGVPYEQYF
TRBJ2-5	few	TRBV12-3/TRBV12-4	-	TGTGCCAGCAGTTTAGATGATCCAGAGACCCAGTACTTC	CASSLDDPETQYF
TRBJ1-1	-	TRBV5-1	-	TGCGCCAGCAGCGGACTACAGGGAAACACTGAAGCTTTCTTT	CASSGLQGNTEAFF
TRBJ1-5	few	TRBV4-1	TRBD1	TGCGCCAGCAGCCTCGGGACAGGGGGTATACTGAGCAATCAGCCCCAGCATTTT	CASSLGTGGILSNQPQHF
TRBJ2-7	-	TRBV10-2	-	TGCGCCAGCAGTCCGACTCCTACCTCCTACGAGCAGTACTTC	CASSPTPTSYEQYF
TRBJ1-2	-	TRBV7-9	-	TGTGCCAGCAGCCGCGACGGACAGCTCGGTGGCTACACCTTC	CASSRDGQLGGYTF
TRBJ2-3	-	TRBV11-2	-	TGTGCCAGCAGCTTAACCATCCCCGGGCCTAGCACAGATACGCAGTATTTT	CASSLTIPGPSTDTQYF
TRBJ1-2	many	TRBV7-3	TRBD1	TGTGCCAGCAGCAGAACCGGGACAGACTATGGCTACACCTTC	CASSRTGTDYGYTF
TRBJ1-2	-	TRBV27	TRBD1	TGTGCCAGCAGTTCCCCGGGGACAGGGGGCGGCTACACCTTC	CASSSPGTGGGYTF
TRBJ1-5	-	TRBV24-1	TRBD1	TGTGCCACCAGTGAGGCAGGGGGCGGACAGCCCCAGCATTTT	CATSEAGGGQPQHF
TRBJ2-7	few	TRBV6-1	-	TGTGCCAGCAGGCGTGGGGCGGGGAACTACGAGCAGTACTTC	CASRRGAGNYEQYF
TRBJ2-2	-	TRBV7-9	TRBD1	TGTGCCAGCAGCTTAAACAGGGGCGTGCTCGGGGAGCTGTTTTTT	CASSLNRGVLGELFF
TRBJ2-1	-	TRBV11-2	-	TGTGCCAGCAGCATCATGCGCACCCACAATGAGCAGTTCTTC	CASSIMRTHNEQFF
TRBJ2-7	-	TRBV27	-	TGTGCCAGCAGTGTTAAGGGGGGGAGCTACGAGCAGTACTTC	CASSVKGGSYEQYF
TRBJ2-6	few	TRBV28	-	TGTGCCAGCAGTCCGCTATCCACCGGGACGATTAAGCCTGGGGCCAACGTCCTGACTTTC	CASSPLSTGTIKPGANVLTF
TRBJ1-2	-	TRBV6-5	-	TGTGCCAGCAGCCCAGGCGGGCAGGCGGATGGCTACACCTTC	CASSPGGQADGYTF
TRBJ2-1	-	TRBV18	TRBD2	TGTGCCAGCTCACCACAGCCCGAGCGGGAGACCCAGTTCTTC	CASSPQPERETQFF
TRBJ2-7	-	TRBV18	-	TGTGCCAGCTCACCACTCAGTGGGATCGGGGGACTCACCTACGGGCAGTACTTC	CASSPLSGIGGLTYGQYF
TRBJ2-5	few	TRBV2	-	TGTGCCAGCTGCAGGGACTTTCGGCAGGAGACCCAGTACTTC	CASCRDFRQETQYF
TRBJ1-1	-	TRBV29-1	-	TGCAGCGTTGATCAGGGGCGGGGGAGGAACACTGAAGCTTTCTTT	CSVDQGRGRNTEAFF
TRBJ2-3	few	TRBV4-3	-	TGCGCCAGCAGCCAAGGGACAGAGAGCACAGATACGCAGTATTTT	CASSQGTESTDTQYF
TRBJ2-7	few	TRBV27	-	TGTGCCAGCAGTTTATCTGGGCAGGGCACCTACGAGCAGTACTTC	CASSLSGQGTYEQYF
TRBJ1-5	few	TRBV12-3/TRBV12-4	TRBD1	TGTGCCAGCAGTGTGGGGGGGACAGGGAATCAGCCCCAGCATTTT	CASSVGGTGNQPQHF
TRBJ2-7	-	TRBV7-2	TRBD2	TGTGCCGGGAGGGCCCCCTACGAGCAGTACTTC	CAGRAPYEQYF
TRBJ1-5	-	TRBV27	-	TGTGCCAGCAGGCCGGGGGGACTGGGAATTAGCAATCAGCCCCAGCATTTT	CASRPGGLGISNQPQHF
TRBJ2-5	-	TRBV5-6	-	TGTGCCAGCAGCGACGCCGACGGAAGATACGAGACCCAGTACTTC	CASSDADGRYETQYF
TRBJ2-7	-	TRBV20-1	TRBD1	TGCAGTGCGGAAGAGGACAGGGGGCTTTACGAGCAGTACTTC	CSAEEDRGLYEQYF
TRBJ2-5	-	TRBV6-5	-	TGTGCCAGCAGTTACTCGATTCGGGGTGTGAAGGAGACCCAGTACTTC	CASSYSIRGVKETQYF
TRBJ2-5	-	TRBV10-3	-	TGTGCCATCAGTGAGTCAGGGGGGATTGAGGTGGAGCAGTACTTC	CAISESGGIEVEQYF
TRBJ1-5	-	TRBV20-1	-	TGCAGTGCCATTGACGTGTCAGGGAGCAATCAGCCCCAGCATTTT	CSAIDVSGSNQPQHF
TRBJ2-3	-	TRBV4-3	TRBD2	TGCGCCAGCAGCCAAGATCCTAGCGGGGCCCCGGACGATACGCAGTATTTT	CASSQDPSGAPDDTQYF
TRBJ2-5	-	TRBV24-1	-	TGTGCCACCAGAGGTGACGGACCCTCACAAGAGACCCAGTACTTC	CATRGDGPSQETQYF
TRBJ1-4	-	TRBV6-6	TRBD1	TGTGCCAGCAGTTACAGGACAGGGCGGAATGAAAAACTGTTTTTT	CASSYRTGRNEKLFF
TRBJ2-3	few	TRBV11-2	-	TGTGCCAGCAGCTCCACTCTGGGCGGTAGCACAGATACGCAGTATTTT	CASSSTLGGSTDTQYF